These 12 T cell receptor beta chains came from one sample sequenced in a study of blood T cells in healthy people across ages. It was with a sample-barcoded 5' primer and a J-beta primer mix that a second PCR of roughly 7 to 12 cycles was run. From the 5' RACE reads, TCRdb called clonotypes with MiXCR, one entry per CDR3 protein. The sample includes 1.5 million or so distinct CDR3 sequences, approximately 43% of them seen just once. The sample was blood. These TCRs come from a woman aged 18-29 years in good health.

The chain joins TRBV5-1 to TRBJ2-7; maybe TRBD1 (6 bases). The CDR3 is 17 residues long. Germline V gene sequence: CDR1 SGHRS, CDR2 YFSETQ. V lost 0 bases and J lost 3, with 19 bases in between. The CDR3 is CASSLGTDGGRYYEQYF. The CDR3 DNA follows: TGCGCCAGCAGCTTGGGGACAGATGGAGGAAGGTACTACGAGCAGTACTTC.

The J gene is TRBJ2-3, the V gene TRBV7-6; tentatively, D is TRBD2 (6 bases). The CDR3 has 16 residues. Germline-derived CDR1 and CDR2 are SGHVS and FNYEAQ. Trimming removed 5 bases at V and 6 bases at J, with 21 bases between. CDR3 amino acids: CASSPGGRGLDDTQYF. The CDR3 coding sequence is TGTGCCAGCAGCCCGGGTGGGCGGGGTCTTGATGATACGCAGTATTTT.

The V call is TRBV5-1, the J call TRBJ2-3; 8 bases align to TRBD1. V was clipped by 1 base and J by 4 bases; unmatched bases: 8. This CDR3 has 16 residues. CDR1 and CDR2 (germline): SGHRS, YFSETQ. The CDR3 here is CASSLQPTGDADTQYF. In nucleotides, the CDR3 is TGCGCCAGCAGCTTGCAACCGACAGGGGATGCAGATACGCAGTATTTT.

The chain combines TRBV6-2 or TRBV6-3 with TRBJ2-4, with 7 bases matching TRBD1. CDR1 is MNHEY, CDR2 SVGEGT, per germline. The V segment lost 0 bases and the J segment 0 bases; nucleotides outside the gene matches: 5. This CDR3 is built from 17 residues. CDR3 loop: CASSYSLGGEAKNIQYF. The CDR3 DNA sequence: TGTGCCAGCAGTTACTCGTTAGGGGGCGAAGCCAAAAACATTCAGTACTTC.

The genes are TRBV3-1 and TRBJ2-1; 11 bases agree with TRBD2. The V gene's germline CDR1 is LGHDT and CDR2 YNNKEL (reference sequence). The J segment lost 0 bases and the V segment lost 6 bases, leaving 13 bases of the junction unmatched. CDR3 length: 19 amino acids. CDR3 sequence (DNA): TGTGCCAGCAGTCCCGATGCTAGCGGGGGGATTAGCTCCTACAATGAGCAGTTCTTC. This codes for CASSPDASGGISSYNEQFF.

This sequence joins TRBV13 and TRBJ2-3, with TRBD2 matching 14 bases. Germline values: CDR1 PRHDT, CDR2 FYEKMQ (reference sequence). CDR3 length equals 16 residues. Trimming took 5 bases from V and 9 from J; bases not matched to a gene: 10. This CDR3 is CASSPPGLAGAGTQYF. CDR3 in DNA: TGTGCCAGCAGCCCACCGGGACTAGCGGGAGCTGGGACGCAGTATTTT.

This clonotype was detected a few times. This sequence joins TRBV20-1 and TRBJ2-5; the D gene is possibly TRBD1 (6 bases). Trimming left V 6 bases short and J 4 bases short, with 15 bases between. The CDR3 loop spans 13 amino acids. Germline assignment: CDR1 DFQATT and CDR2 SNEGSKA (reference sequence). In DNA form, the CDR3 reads TGCAGTGCGCGGACAGACGGAGTAGAGACCCAGTACTTC. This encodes CSARTDGVETQYF.

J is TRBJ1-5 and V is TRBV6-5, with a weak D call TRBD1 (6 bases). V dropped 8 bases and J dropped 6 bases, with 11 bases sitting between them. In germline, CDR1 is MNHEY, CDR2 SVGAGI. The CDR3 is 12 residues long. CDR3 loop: CASGQFSQPQHF. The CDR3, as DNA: TGTGCCAGCGGACAGTTCAGTCAGCCCCAGCATTTT.

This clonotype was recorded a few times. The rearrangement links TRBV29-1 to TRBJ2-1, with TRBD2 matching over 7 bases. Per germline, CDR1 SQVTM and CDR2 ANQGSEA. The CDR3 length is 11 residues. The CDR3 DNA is TGCGGTAGCGGGCCCAGAGGTGAGCAGTTCTTC. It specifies CGSGPRGEQFF.

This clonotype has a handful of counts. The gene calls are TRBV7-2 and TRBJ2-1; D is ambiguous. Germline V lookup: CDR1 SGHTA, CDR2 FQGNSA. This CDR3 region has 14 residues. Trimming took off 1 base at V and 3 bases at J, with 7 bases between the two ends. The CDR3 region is CASSLGVYYNEQFF. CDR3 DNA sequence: TGTGCCAGCAGCTTAGGGGTCTACTACAATGAGCAGTTCTTC.

The CDR3 sequence is CSASAGNYNEQFF. The CDR3 nucleotides are TGCAGTGCTAGCGCAGGGAACTACAATGAGCAGTTCTTC. This rearrangement joins TRBV20-1 to TRBJ2-1, with D perhaps TRBD1 (5 bases). CDR1 and CDR2 (germline): DFQATT, SNEGSKA (reference sequence). CDR3 size: 13 residues. V lost 3 bases to trimming and J lost 3 bases, with 9 bases between them.

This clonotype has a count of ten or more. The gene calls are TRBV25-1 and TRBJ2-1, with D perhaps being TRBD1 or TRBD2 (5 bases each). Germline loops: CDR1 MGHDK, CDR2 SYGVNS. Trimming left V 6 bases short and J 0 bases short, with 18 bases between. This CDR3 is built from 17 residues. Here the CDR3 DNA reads TGTGCCAGCAGCCAACCCGGGACCAAAGCCTCCTACAATGAGCAGTTCTTC. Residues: CASSQPGTKASYNEQFF.